Listed below are T cell receptor beta chains from one sample, sequenced in a study of beta chain features in type 1 diabetes. Produced via immunoSEQ multiplex PCR; TCRdb's table is partial and in-frame only. The data hold some 500,000 clones, with approximately 10% observed a single time. The sequencing input was naive CD4+ T cells from blood. The receptors were sampled from a young woman in good health. Both conserved end residues are trimmed from each CDR3. The size field is filled for only some rows; it gives once, few, many or a size class.

v_call	j_call	clone_size	cdr3_aa
TRBV5-4	TRBJ2-5	few	ASSSGQIKETQY
TRBV7-2	TRBJ2-7	.	ASSHSGRGYEQY
TRBV10-3	TRBJ2-7	many	AISEQGYEQY
TRBV18	TRBJ2-7	few	ASSSRTSADYEQY
TRBV11-1	TRBJ2-5	.	ASSGRGGVETQY
TRBV29-1	TRBJ1-1	few	SVEDMRVGAF
TRBV5-6	TRBJ2-1	.	ASSFEGQSNEQF
TRBV9	TRBJ2-7	.	ASSPRQGSIGGQY
TRBV7-3	TRBJ2-1	few	ASSFNRDNEQF
TRBV7-2	TRBJ2-1	.	ASSPRLAGPSYNEQF
TRBV13	TRBJ2-1	.	ASSYFPSSGIKRIRYNEQF
TRBV20-1	TRBJ2-1	.	SAPDYNEQF
TRBV9	TRBJ2-3	few	ASSTSAGTSVDTQY
TRBV7-7	TRBJ2-7	few	ASSLGYHSLGSYEQY
TRBV30	TRBJ2-7	many	ALDDRGTYEQY
TRBV6-5	TRBJ1-2	few	ASREHRATGGYT
TRBV2	TRBJ1-6	.	ASSGDRGYNSPLH
TRBV5-1	TRBJ2-1	.	ASSGAGQIYNEQF
TRBV29-1	TRBJ1-2	few	SVDDWEGDGYT
TRBV2	TRBJ2-2	few	ASSEQGAVAGELF
TRBV7-9	TRBJ2-1	few	ASRQTSGRAYNEQF
TRBV19	TRBJ1-1	few	ASLQFRGAEAF
TRBV29-1	TRBJ2-3	few	SVESGLAGEVDTQY
TRBV29-1	TRBJ1-1	once	SGGLGQYTEAF
TRBV15	TRBJ2-5	few	ATSPRGEGFETQY
TRBV7-9	TRBJ2-6	.	ASREDRGLEYGANVLT
TRBV6-6	TRBJ2-5	.	ASTQIQGKETQY
TRBV15	TRBJ2-3	.	ATSRDRLAGSSDTQY
TRBV15	TRBJ1-2	.	ATSVDKGRGYT
TRBV6-1	TRBJ2-5	.	ASRRGLAETQY
TRBV7-2	TRBJ2-2	.	ASRTGTGELF
TRBV20-1	TRBJ2-3	few	SARATDTQY
TRBV7-3	TRBJ2-1	.	ASSPKGGNEQF
TRBV25-1	TRBJ2-1	.	ASSEQGGDYNEQF
TRBV30	TRBJ1-2	few	AWSWGRHLGYT
TRBV4-3	TRBJ2-2	few	ASSQGSFSGELF
TRBV7-3	TRBJ2-3	.	ASSLLGTDTQY